The 23 T cell receptor beta chains in this list originate from one sample, sequenced in a study of blood T cell repertoires in COVID-19 (dated by TCRdb to about 2020). The protocol used for the library was the immunoSEQ multiplex PCR assay. TCRdb's version of the immuneACCESS table is confined to in-frame rearrangements and falls short of the full clone set. An unresolved V gene accounts for under half of the shortfall where checked; the remainder is of unknown origin. A total of about 220,000 clones appear in this sample, around 83% of them only once. The top ten hold 9.7% of the sample. Sequencing was carried out using peripheral blood. Receptors originate from a man aged 50 to 60 with active or convalescent COVID-19.

The rearrangement links TRBV19 to TRBJ2-5, with D possibly being TRBD1 (6 bases). From germline, CDR1 is LNHDA and CDR2 SQIVND (reference sequence). The CDR3 loop spans 14 amino acids. V gave up 2 bases and J gave up 0 bases, with 7 bases separating them. The CDR3 DNA follows: TGTGCCAGTAGTATAACAGGGAACCAAGAGACCCAGTACTTC. This translates into CASSITGNQETQYF.

The rearrangement joins TRBV14 to TRBJ1-6; no definite D call. V lost 2 bases, J lost 7 bases, and 12 bases lay in between. The CDR3 consists of 15 residues. Germline V lookup: CDR1 SGHDN, CDR2 FVKESK. CDR3 residues: CASSQKQNQNSPLHF. Here the CDR3 DNA reads TGTGCCAGCAGCCAAAAACAGAACCAAAATTCACCCCTCCACTTT.

The rearrangement links TRBV4-2 to TRBJ1-1; the match to TRBD1 covers 9 bases. The J segment lost 1 base and the V segment lost 4 bases, leaving 1 base of the junction unmatched. Germline V gives CDR1 LGHNA, CDR2 YNFKEQ. The CDR3 loop spans 14 amino acids. CDR3 coding DNA: TGTGCCAGCAGCCTGGGACAGGGGAACACTGAAGCTTTCTTT. This translates into CASSLGQGNTEAFF.

This rearrangement joins TRBV19 to TRBJ1-5; 8 bases agree with TRBD1. This CDR3 comprises 14 residues. V shed 5 bases, J shed 4 bases, and the junction held 4 bases outside the gene matches. Germline lookup yields CDR1 LNHDA and CDR2 SQIVND (reference sequence). CDR3 coding DNA: TGTGCCAGTAGTTTCGACAGGGGTAATCAGCCCCAGCATTTT. It yields the protein CASSFDRGNQPQHF.

The chain couples TRBV25-1 to TRBJ1-1, with no clear D. V was cut by 4 bases and J by 5 bases, with 8 bases left in between. CDR3 size: 12 residues. Germline V gives CDR1 MGHDK, CDR2 SYGVNS. The DNA for the CDR3 is TGTGCCAGCAGTGGCGGTCGAACTGAAGCTTTCTTT. This encodes CASSGGRTEAFF.

V is TRBV19 and J is TRBJ1-3, with D possibly TRBD1 on 5 matching bases. This CDR3 has 16 amino acids. V was cut by 8 bases and J by 2 bases, with 19 bases left in between. Germline lookup yields CDR1 LNHDA and CDR2 SQIVND (reference sequence). CDR3 residues: CASVSTLGAAGNTIYF. The CDR3 nucleotides are TGTGCCAGTGTCTCTACTCTTGGGGCAGCTGGAAACACCATATATTTT.

A remark on this clone: One end of the junction varies from germline; a read error may be responsible. J is TRBJ1-1 and V is TRBV6-1; 7 nucleotides agree with TRBD1. CDR1 is MNHNS and CDR2 is SASEGT in the germline V gene. The CDR3 runs to 11 residues. CDR3 bases: TGTGCCAGCAGTGATATAGGGGGCGCGGGGTTT. Encoded protein: CASSDIGGAGF.

With respect to this clone: This sample also contains other DNA sequences that code for the same CDR3. The chain employs TRBV28 and TRBJ2-1, with a tentative D call TRBD1 (6 bases). Trimming took off 5 bases at V and 0 bases at J, with 8 bases between the two ends. Per the germline V gene, CDR1 is MDHEN and CDR2 is SYDVKM. This CDR3 comprises 14 residues. CDR3 sequence: CASSRGSSYNEQFF. DNA for the CDR3: TGTGCCAGCAGTAGGGGGAGCTCCTACAATGAGCAGTTCTTC. Drawing the rest from reference TRBV28 and TRBJ2-1, the complete variable domain is DVKVTQSSRYLVKRTGEKVFLECVQDMDHENMFWYRQDPGLGLRLIYFSYDVKMKEKGDIPEGYSVSREKKERFSLILESASTNQTSMYLCASSRGSSYNEQFFGPGTRLTVL.

The CDR3 is CASSQRSYRQGTTNEKLFF. The DNA of the CDR3 is TGCGCCAGCAGCCAACGGTCCTATAGACAGGGGACTACTAATGAAAAACTGTTTTTT. The V gene is TRBV4-3, the J gene TRBJ1-4, with 8 bases lining up with TRBD1. After removal of 2 bases from V and 2 bases from J, the junction contained 13 bases not matched to a gene. In germline, CDR1 is LGHNA, CDR2 YSLEER. CDR3 length: 19 amino acids.

The V gene is TRBV9, the J gene TRBJ1-4; D call uncertain. Germline V CDR1 and CDR2: SGDLS, YYNGEE. Trimming shortened V by 0 bases and J by 0 bases, and 9 bases separated the two germline ends. The CDR3 extends over 16 amino acids. This CDR3 is CASSVGHTSTNEKLFF. The CDR3 bases are TGTGCCAGCAGCGTAGGACACACCTCAACTAATGAAAAACTGTTTTTT.

The chain combines TRBV7-8 with TRBJ1-2, with 7 nucleotides matching TRBD1. The CDR3 has 15 residues. Looked up from germline, CDR1 is SGHVS and CDR2 is FQNEAQ. Trimming removed 5 bases from V and 1 base from J; junction bases left unmatched: 7. In DNA form, the CDR3 reads TGTGCCAGCAGCGCTCAGGGACAGCTTAACTATGGCTACACCTTC. Translated, it gives CASSAQGQLNYGYTF. Combining the CDR3 with reference TRBV7-8 and TRBJ1-2 gives the whole variable domain GAGVSQSPRYKVAKRGQDVALRCDPISGHVSLFWYQQALGQGPEFLTYFQNEAQLDKSGLPSDRFFAERPEGSVSTLKIQRTQQEDSAVYLCASSAQGQLNYGYTFGSGTRLTVV.

This clone was seen more than once but under ten times. The chain uses TRBV7-2 and TRBJ2-2, with 7 positions matching TRBD2. This CDR3 comprises 14 residues. The V segment lost 7 bases and the J segment 6 bases; nucleotides outside the gene matches: 8. In germline, CDR1 is SGHTA, CDR2 FQGNSA. CDR3 sequence: CASTLELASGELFF. Written as DNA, the CDR3 is TGTGCCAGCACCCTCGAACTAGCGTCCGGGGAGCTGTTTTTT.

The CDR3 DNA sequence: TGTGCCAGCAGCTTAATTCCGGACAGTCGCTCCTATAATTCACCCCTCCACTTT. Its protein product is CASSLIPDSRSYNSPLHF. V and J are TRBV7-3 and TRBJ1-6; D possibly corresponds to TRBD1 (6 bases). The germline V and J ends were trimmed by 1 base and 0 bases, with 13 bases remaining between them. Germline V gene data show CDR1 as SGHTA and CDR2 as FQGTGA. The CDR3 has 18 amino acids.

This chain uses TRBV4-1 with TRBJ2-7, with unresolved D. Germline loops: CDR1 MGHRA, CDR2 YSYEKL. The CDR3 length is 15 residues. Trimming cost V 1 base and J 4 bases, with 14 bases left between them. In DNA, the CDR3 is TGCGCCAGCAGCCAAGGATCAGGTGGAATGTACGAGCAGTACTTC. Translated, it gives CASSQGSGGMYEQYF.

The rearrangement links TRBV11-2 to TRBJ2-1; 12 bases are a match to TRBD2. The V gene end was trimmed by 7 bases and the J gene end by 6 bases; junction bases not matched to a gene: 7. From germline, CDR1 is SGHAT and CDR2 FQNNGV. The CDR3 loop spans 15 amino acids. The CDR3 loop reads CASTEGLAGSNEQFF. The CDR3 DNA sequence: TGTGCCAGCACCGAAGGACTAGCGGGGAGCAATGAGCAGTTCTTC.

This chain uses TRBV6-6 with TRBJ1-1; 10 bases are a match to TRBD1. The CDR3 has 14 residues. Germline CDR1 MNHNY, CDR2 SVGAGI (reference sequence). V dropped 3 bases and J dropped 5; count of bases not matched to a gene: 3. CDR3 nucleotide sequence: TGTGCCAGCAGTTATGGGACAGGGGTGACTGAAGCTTTCTTT. Residues: CASSYGTGVTEAFF.

For the CDR3, the DNA is TGTGCCAGCAGCTTAGGACTAGCCTCCTACAATGAGCAGTTCTTC. It yields the protein CASSLGLASYNEQFF. The V and J genes are TRBV11-2 and TRBJ2-1; 7 nucleotides agree with TRBD2. The length of the CDR3 is 15 residues. The trim removed 1 base at V and 0 bases at J, leaving 0 bases unmatched. The V gene's germline CDR1 is SGHAT and CDR2 FQNNGV.

This clone was detected once. The V gene is TRBV20-1, the J gene TRBJ2-7; weak D call: TRBD2 (5 bases). Germline-derived CDR1 and CDR2 are DFQATT and SNEGSKA (reference sequence). V lost 5 bases and J lost 6, with 11 bases in between. This CDR3 has 11 amino acids. The chain's CDR3 is CSAADYGEQYV. DNA for the CDR3: TGCAGTGCTGCCGACTACGGCGAGCAGTACGTC.

J is TRBJ1-3 and V is TRBV29-1, with TRBD1 identical over 7 bases. V gave up 7 bases and J gave up 3 bases; unmatched junction bases: 9. Germline lookup yields CDR1 SQVTM and CDR2 ANQGSEA. This CDR3 comprises 14 residues. CDR3 nucleotide sequence: TGCAGCGGGATGACAGGGTGGAGTGGAAACACCATATATTTT. Amino acid sequence: CSGMTGWSGNTIYF.

This chain links TRBV7-9 with TRBJ2-5, with D possibly TRBD2 on 6 matching bases. Germline V gene sequence: CDR1 SEHNR, CDR2 FQNEAQ (reference sequence). The CDR3 spans 15 residues. Trimming removed 1 base at V and 5 bases at J, with 14 bases between. This CDR3 reads CASSLVSGPWETQYF. CDR3 in DNA: TGTGCCAGCAGCTTAGTCAGCGGGCCCTGGGAGACCCAGTACTTC.

V and J are TRBV14 and TRBJ2-4; possible D gene TRBD2, 5 bases. Germline V lookup: CDR1 SGHDN, CDR2 FVKESK. Trimming shortened V by 9 bases and J by 12 bases, and 15 bases separated the two germline ends. The CDR3 spans 11 residues. CDR3 sequence reads: CARQTGMGQYF. Written as DNA, the CDR3 is TGTGCCAGGCAGACCGGGATGGGTCAGTACTTC. The full variable domain, with the rest looked up from reference TRBV14 and TRBJ2-4, is EAGVTQFPSHSVIEKGQTVTLRCDPISGHDNLYWYRRVMGKEIKFLLHFVKESKQDESGMPNNRFLAERTGGTYSTLKVQPAELEDSGVYFCARQTGMGQYFGAGTRLSVL.

V usage is TRBV28 and J usage is TRBJ2-7; 11 bases match TRBD1. CDR1 MDHEN and CDR2 SYDVKM come from the germline V gene. There are 15 residues in the CDR3. V trimming: 2 bases; J trimming: 3 bases; junction bases outside the gene matches: 3. CDR3 amino acids: CASSLPGTGGYEQYF. The CDR3 nucleotides are TGTGCCAGCAGTTTACCCGGGACAGGGGGCTACGAGCAGTACTTC. Variable domain in full (rest from reference TRBV28 and TRBJ2-7): DVKVTQSSRYLVKRTGEKVFLECVQDMDHENMFWYRQDPGLGLRLIYFSYDVKMKEKGDIPEGYSVSREKKERFSLILESASTNQTSMYLCASSLPGTGGYEQYFGPGTRLTVT.

This clone appeared a single time. The chain carries TRBV28 and TRBJ2-3; 9 positions agree with TRBD1. The trim removed 4 bases at V and 3 bases at J, leaving 5 bases unmatched. Per the germline V gene, CDR1 is MDHEN and CDR2 is SYDVKM. This CDR3 contains 15 residues. The CDR3 DNA is TGTGCCAGCAGTTCCGGGACAGGGTCAACAGATACGCAGTATTTT. Protein sequence: CASSSGTGSTDTQYF.